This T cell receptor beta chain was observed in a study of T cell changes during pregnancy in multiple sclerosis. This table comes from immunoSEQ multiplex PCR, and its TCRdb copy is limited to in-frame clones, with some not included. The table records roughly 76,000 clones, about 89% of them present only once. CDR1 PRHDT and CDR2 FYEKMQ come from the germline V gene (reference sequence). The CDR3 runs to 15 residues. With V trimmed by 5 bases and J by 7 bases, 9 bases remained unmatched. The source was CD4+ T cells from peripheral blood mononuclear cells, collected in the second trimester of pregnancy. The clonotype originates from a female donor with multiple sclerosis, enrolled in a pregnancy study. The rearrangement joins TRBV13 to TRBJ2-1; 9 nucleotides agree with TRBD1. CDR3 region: CASSLGQGNLNEQFF. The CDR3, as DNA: TGTGCCAGCAGCCTGGGACAGGGAAATTTAAATGAGCAGTTCTTC.